This TCR beta chain comes out of a study of T cell responses to AZD1222 COVID-19 vaccine. V dropped 6 bases and J dropped 7 bases, with 19 bases sitting between them. This CDR3 is 14 amino acids long. The germline V gene has CDR1 SNHLY and CDR2 FYNNEI. Sequencing used immunoSEQ multiplex PCR; TCRdb keeps in-frame clones, though not all of them. The sample includes about 100,000 clones, 70% to 90% of them seen just once. The sequencing here drew on peripheral blood, taken on day 0 of AZD1222 vaccination. The source of this sequence is an adult in good health. V and J are TRBV2 and TRBJ2-7; D may correspond to TRBD1 or TRBD2 (5 bases each). CDR3 DNA sequence: TGTGCCAGCAGGCGTATAGAAGCAGGGAGTGAGCAGTACTTC. Translation gives CASRRIEAGSEQYF.